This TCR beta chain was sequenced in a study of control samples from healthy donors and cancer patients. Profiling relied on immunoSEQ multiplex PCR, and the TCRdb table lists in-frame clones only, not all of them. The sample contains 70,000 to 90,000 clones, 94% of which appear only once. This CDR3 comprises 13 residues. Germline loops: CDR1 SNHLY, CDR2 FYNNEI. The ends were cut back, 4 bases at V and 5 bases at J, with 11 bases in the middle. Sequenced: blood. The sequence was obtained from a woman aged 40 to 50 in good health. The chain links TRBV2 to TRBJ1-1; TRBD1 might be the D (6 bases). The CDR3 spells CASSGQGRTEAFF. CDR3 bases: TGTGCCAGCAGTGGTCAGGGGAGGACTGAAGCTTTCTTT.